This is a list of T cell receptor beta chains from one sample in a study of OX40 agonist ivuxolimab in advanced cancers. Sequencing used immunoSEQ multiplex PCR; TCRdb keeps in-frame clones, though not all of them. The table has more than 65,000 clones, nearly 90% seen once. The material sequenced was CD4+ or CD8+ T cells sorted from blood, taken in a trial of the OX40 agonist ivuxolimab. The receptor set was obtained from an adult with an advanced solid tumor such as melanoma, head and neck, liver or kidney cancer. Each CDR3 is given without its conserved first and last residue.

TRBJ1-1 | 10 | TRBV6-1 | ASSDRILAAF
TRBJ2-1 | 13 | TRBV11-3 | ASSLAGTSNNEQF
TRBJ1-6 | 14 | TRBV28 | ASRLTGISYNSPLH
TRBJ1-2 | 13 | TRBV9 | ASSVGRQAMGGYT
TRBJ2-2 | 9 | TRBV20-1 | SASSPGELF
TRBJ2-1 | 13 | TRBV28 | ASRKLAGGWDEQF
TRBJ2-2 | 14 | TRBV4-2 | ASSQETSANTGELF
TRBJ2-5 | 12 | TRBV9 | ASSYGTAQETQY
TRBJ2-1 | 11 | TRBV5-1 | ASIQAGGHEQF
TRBJ2-1 | 13 | TRBV15 | ATSRDYGRGNEQF
TRBJ2-3 | 13 | TRBV30 | ASLGDRGSTDTQY
TRBJ2-2 | 12 | TRBV6-4 | ASSVGRDTGELF
TRBJ1-1 | 12 | TRBV6-5 | ASTSPDRVTEAF
TRBJ2-2 | 16 | TRBV5-1 | ASSYGIGLAGRTGELF
TRBJ1-5 | 13 | TRBV19 | ASSPGRIGNQPQH
TRBJ2-2 | 15 | TRBV7-2 | ASSLLRGRGNTGELF
TRBJ1-1 | 14 | TRBV5-1 | ASSLQDRPQDTEAF
TRBJ1-2 | 11 | TRBV5-4 | ASSLGQTFGYT
TRBJ2-6 | 12 | TRBV2 | ASRPSTGANVLT
TRBJ1-5 | 13 | TRBV5-5 | ASSLGGVSNQPQH
TRBJ1-3 | 12 | TRBV2 | ASTVQLSGNTIY
TRBJ1-1 | 13 | TRBV6-6 | ASSPTGATNTEAF
TRBJ2-7 | 12 | TRBV6-5 | ASRRTSGTYEQY
TRBJ2-5 | 14 | TRBV9 | ASSPPRGILQETQY
TRBJ2-3 | 13 | TRBV7-9 | ASSLRTGGEDTQY
TRBJ1-5 | 13 | TRBV10-3 | AISEIGGTGQPQH
TRBJ2-1 | 12 | TRBV27 | ATTTSGSRNEQF
TRBJ1-5 | 13 | TRBV28 | ASSLDATGRQPQH
TRBJ1-2 | 13 | TRBV6-1 | ASSEAVGSAGGYT
TRBJ2-1 | 12 | TRBV7-2 | ASSGLAGDNEQF
TRBJ1-4 | 13 | TRBV5-4 | ASSSGQGMDEKLF
TRBJ2-3 | 12 | TRBV7-6 | ASSLLQGTDTQY
TRBJ1-6 | 10 | TRBV6-6 | ASSRRDSPLH
TRBJ2-3 | 11 | TRBV28 | ASSSYTTDTQY
TRBJ1-2 | 16 | TRBV4-3 | ASSQEQGTNAAYYGYT
TRBJ2-3 | 13 | TRBV5-4 | ASSLGRYPTDTQY
TRBJ1-2 | 11 | TRBV2 | ASNGQTPMALT
TRBJ1-1 | 12 | TRBV18 | ASSSSTGHTEAF
TRBJ1-5 | 11 | TRBV7-2 | ASSVTGAQPQH
TRBJ2-1 | 10 | TRBV6-5 | ASSFGGGEQF